This TCR beta chain was recovered during a study of control samples from healthy donors and cancer patients. V lost 4 bases and J lost 5, with 12 bases in between. Germline V CDR1 and CDR2: SGHTS, YDEGEE. CDR3 size: 14 residues. TCRdb's table, derived via immunoSEQ multiplex PCR, lists solely in-frame clones and lacks some. The sample shows roughly 140,000 clones, 93% of them seen only once. Specimen: blood. The chain joins TRBV5-8 to TRBJ1-4; D remains ambiguous. This receptor was taken from a man aged 45-65 years in good health. The CDR3 is CASSRGRVNEKLFF. The CDR3 region has the DNA TGTGCCAGCAGCCGCGGAAGGGTAAATGAAAAACTGTTTTTT. The full variable domain, completed using reference TRBV5-8 and TRBJ1-4, is EAGVTQSPTHLIKTRGQQATLRCSPISGHTSVYWYQQALGLGLQFLLWYDEGEERNRGNFPPRFSGRQFPNYSSELNVNALELEDSALYLCASSRGRVNEKLFFGSGTQLSVL.